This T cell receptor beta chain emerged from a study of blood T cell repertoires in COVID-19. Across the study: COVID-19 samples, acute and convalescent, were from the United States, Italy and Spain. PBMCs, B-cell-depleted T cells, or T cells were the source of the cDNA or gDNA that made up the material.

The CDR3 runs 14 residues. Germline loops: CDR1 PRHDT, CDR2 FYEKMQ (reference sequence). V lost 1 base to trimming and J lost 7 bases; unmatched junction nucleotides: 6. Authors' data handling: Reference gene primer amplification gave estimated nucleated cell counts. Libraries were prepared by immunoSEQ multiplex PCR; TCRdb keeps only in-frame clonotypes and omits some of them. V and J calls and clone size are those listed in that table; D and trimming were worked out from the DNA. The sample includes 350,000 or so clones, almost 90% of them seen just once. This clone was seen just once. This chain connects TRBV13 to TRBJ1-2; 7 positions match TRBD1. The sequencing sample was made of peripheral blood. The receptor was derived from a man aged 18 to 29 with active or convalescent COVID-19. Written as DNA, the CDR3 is TGTGCCAGCAGCTTAGTACAGGGGTATTTTGGCTACACCTTC. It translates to CASSLVQGYFGYTF.